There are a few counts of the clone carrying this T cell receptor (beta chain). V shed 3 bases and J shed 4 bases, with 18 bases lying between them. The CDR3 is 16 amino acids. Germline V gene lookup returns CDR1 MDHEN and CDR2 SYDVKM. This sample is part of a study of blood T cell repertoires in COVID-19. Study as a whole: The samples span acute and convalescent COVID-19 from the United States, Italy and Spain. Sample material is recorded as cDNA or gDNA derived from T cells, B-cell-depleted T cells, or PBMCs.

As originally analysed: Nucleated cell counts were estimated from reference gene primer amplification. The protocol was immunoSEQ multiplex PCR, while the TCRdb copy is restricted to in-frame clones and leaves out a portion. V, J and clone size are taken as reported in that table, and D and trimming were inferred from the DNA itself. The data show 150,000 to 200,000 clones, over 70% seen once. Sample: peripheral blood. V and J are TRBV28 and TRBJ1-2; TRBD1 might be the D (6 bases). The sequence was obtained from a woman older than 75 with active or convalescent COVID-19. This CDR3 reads CASSLTGTAPTYGYTF. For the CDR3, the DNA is TGTGCCAGCAGTTTGACAGGAACTGCTCCAACCTATGGCTACACCTTC.